These T cell receptor beta chains were read from a single sample in a study of blood T cell repertoires in COVID-19. TCRdb's table, derived via immunoSEQ multiplex PCR, lists solely in-frame clones and lacks some. The sample carries a few hundred thousand clones, 81% recorded once. Sequenced: peripheral blood. These receptors all come from a human donor with acute or convalescent COVID-19. The donor label of this sample is uncertain. CDR3s include the opening cysteine and the closing phenylalanine or tryptophan. D genes are given only for firm matches. The listing skips clone size in some rows; elsewhere it reads once, few, many or a size class.

D,size,J,V,DNA,CDR3
.,few,TRBJ2-2,TRBV5-1,TGCGCCAGCAGAGGGAGCACGAACACCGGGGAGCTGTTTTTT,CASRGSTNTGELFF
TRBD2,.,TRBJ2-7,TRBV6-2/TRBV6-3,TGTGCCAGCAGTCCCCGAGCGGGGTTCCCCTACGAGCAGTACTTC,CASSPRAGFPYEQYF
TRBD1,few,TRBJ1-1,TRBV27,TGTGCCAGCCGCCGGGACAGGGCCACTGAAGCTTTCTTT,CASRRDRATEAFF
.,.,TRBJ2-1,TRBV5-4,TGTGCCAGCAGCCAGCGGTTAAGCTCCTACAATGAGCAGTTCTTC,CASSQRLSSYNEQFF
TRBD2,.,TRBJ2-7,TRBV19,TGTGCCAGTAGCCTCAGTGCGGGGGGAATCAACGAGCAGTACTTC,CASSLSAGGINEQYF
.,.,TRBJ1-6,TRBV27,TGTGCCAGCAGTTTAACTGGCGGCCGGAGCTCCTATAATTCACCCCTCCACTTT,CASSLTGGRSSYNSPLHF
TRBD1,.,TRBJ2-1,TRBV7-6,TGTGCCAGCAGCACAGCACCATGGGGGGACAGGGTCAATGAGCAGTTCTTC,CASSTAPWGDRVNEQFF
TRBD1,once,TRBJ2-3,TRBV15,TGTGCCACCAGCAGAGGGGGGACAGGTGGAGGAGATACGCAGTATTTT,CATSRGGTGGGDTQYF
TRBD2,.,TRBJ2-3,TRBV18,TGTGCCAGCTCACCACGGAGCGGGAGGGCCACAGATACGCAGTATTTT,CASSPRSGRATDTQYF
TRBD2,once,TRBJ2-5,TRBV3-1/TRBV3-2,TGTGCCAGCAGCCTCGGTCCGGGACTAGCGGGGGGCCCTTCGGAGACCCAGTACTTC,CASSLGPGLAGGPSETQYF
.,.,TRBJ1-5,TRBV19,TGTGCCAGTAGCCACGCGCCGGACAGTCTTCAGCCCCAGCATTTT,CASSHAPDSLQPQHF
TRBD1,.,TRBJ1-1,TRBV2,TGTGCCAGCAGTGTACGGGGACAGGGGGTGGAAGCTTTCTTT,CASSVRGQGVEAFF
TRBD1,.,TRBJ2-1,TRBV6-6,TGTGCCAGCAGTTCGACAGGGCAGAGGAAGCAGTTCTTC,CASSSTGQRKQFF
.,.,TRBJ2-2,TRBV6-6,TGTGCCAGCTGGGGCGGCACCGGGGAGCTGTTTTTT,CASWGGTGELFF
.,.,TRBJ1-1,TRBV20-1,TGCAGTGCTAGTCAGGGAAGTCCTGAAGCTTTCTTT,CSASQGSPEAFF
.,.,TRBJ1-2,TRBV7-6,TGTGCCAGCAGCGCCAGGCTTAACTATGGCTACACCTTC,CASSARLNYGYTF
TRBD1,.,TRBJ1-6,TRBV27,TGTGCCAGCAGGAAGAGGACAGGGAATAATTCACCCCTCCACTTT,CASRKRTGNNSPLHF
.,.,TRBJ2-3,TRBV4-2,TGTGCCAGCAGCCAACCAGGGGCGGGGGACACAGATACGCAGTATTTT,CASSQPGAGDTDTQYF
.,few,TRBJ1-3,TRBV18,TGTGCCAGCTCACCTAGGACATGGAGCTCTGGAAACACCATATATTTT,CASSPRTWSSGNTIYF
TRBD2,.,TRBJ2-1,TRBV27,TGTGCCAGCAGTCCCGTAGCGGGAGTCTACAATGAGCAGTTCTTC,CASSPVAGVYNEQFF
TRBD2,.,TRBJ2-7,TRBV4-2,TGTGCCAGCAGCCAAGATAATGCGGTAGCGGGGCGCGAGCAGTACTTC,CASSQDNAVAGREQYF
.,.,TRBJ2-6,TRBV5-4,TGTGCCAGCCAACCAGCGGTTGGGGCCAACGTCCTGACTTTC,CASQPAVGANVLTF
TRBD1,.,TRBJ1-2,TRBV2,TGTGCCAGCGGTAAGGACAGGCTTAACTATGGCTACACCTTC,CASGKDRLNYGYTF
.,.,TRBJ1-1,TRBV18,TGTGCCAGCTCACCGACAGTGAACACTGAAGCTTTCTTT,CASSPTVNTEAFF
TRBD1,.,TRBJ1-5,TRBV11-1,TGTGCCAGCAGCTTAGGACAGGGTCGGCCCCAGCATTTT,CASSLGQGRPQHF
TRBD1,.,TRBJ1-2,TRBV19,TGTGCCAGTAAGGGACAGGGAGCTCATGGCTACACCTTC,CASKGQGAHGYTF
.,.,TRBJ2-2,TRBV6-5,TGTGCCAGCAAGGGACACCAGAACACCGGGGAGCTGTTTTTT,CASKGHQNTGELFF
TRBD1,.,TRBJ2-3,TRBV30,TGTGCCTGGAGCGCGCGCTGGACAGGGAAAGTTACAGATACGCAGTATTTT,CAWSARWTGKVTDTQYF
TRBD1,.,TRBJ1-2,TRBV28,TGTGCCGGGCGGACAGGGAATTCTCAGGGTGGCTACACCTTC,CAGRTGNSQGGYTF
TRBD1,.,TRBJ1-2,TRBV3-1/TRBV3-2,TGTGCCAGCAGCCAATGGCGGACAGGGGGCCACAAGAGGCATGGCTACACCTTC,CASSQWRTGGHKRHGYTF
TRBD1,.,TRBJ1-2,TRBV5-1,TGCGCCAGCAGCGATCCCGGGACAGGGGGCTTTTTTAACTATGGCTACACCTTC,CASSDPGTGGFFNYGYTF
TRBD1,.,TRBJ1-5,TRBV18,TGTGCCAGCTCACCCGAGACAGGGCCTAATCAGCCCCAGCATTTT,CASSPETGPNQPQHF
TRBD1,.,TRBJ1-1,TRBV5-1,TGCGCCAGCAGCCCGAATACAGGGGGGAGCACTGAAGCTTTCTTT,CASSPNTGGSTEAFF
TRBD2,.,TRBJ2-1,TRBV4-1,TGCGCCAGCAGCCAAGATCCGGGACTAGCCTCTTATGTTGCCGACAATGAGCAGTTCTTC,CASSQDPGLASYVADNEQFF
.,once,TRBJ1-1,TRBV4-1,TGCGCCAGCAGCCAATATATGTCAGAGAACACTGAAGCTTTCTTT,CASSQYMSENTEAFF
.,.,TRBJ2-7,TRBV6-5,TGTGCCAGCAGTTCGCCGGGACTCCAAAAATACGAGCAGTACTTC,CASSSPGLQKYEQYF
TRBD1,.,TRBJ2-1,TRBV6-5,TGTGCCAGCAGCCCGACAGGGGCCCTCTACAATGAGCAGTTCTTC,CASSPTGALYNEQFF
TRBD1,.,TRBJ1-2,TRBV30,TGTGCCTGGAGCCCAGACAGGGATGCGGGTGGCTACACCTTC,CAWSPDRDAGGYTF
.,.,TRBJ1-1,TRBV6-1,TGTGCCAGCAGTGAAAGGGGCTGGAACACTGAAGCTTTCTTT,CASSERGWNTEAFF
TRBD1,.,TRBJ1-2,TRBV30,TGTGCCTGGAGTGGACAGGGGGCGGATGGCTACACCTTC,CAWSGQGADGYTF